The rows below give T cell receptor beta chains drawn from one sample of a study of CD8+CD57+ T cells in acquired aplastic anemia. One entry per CDR3 protein results from TCRdb running MiXCR on the reads. The table shows about 170,000 distinct CDR3 sequences, with 55% to 70% occurring only once. Source material: sorted CD4+, CD8+, or CD8+CD57+ T cells (not recorded which) from PBMCs. These receptors were collected from a human donor in good health. The CDR3 runs from the conserved cysteine through the conserved F or W. The order of the fields is J gene, V gene, CDR3 protein.

>TRBJ2-1|TRBV2
CASTSYFYNEQFF
>TRBJ1-6|TRBV11-2
CASSSTANSPLHF
>TRBJ2-1|TRBV20-1
CSARGLGGALEQFF
>TRBJ1-5|TRBV7-9
CASSPGYDGNQPQHF
>TRBJ2-7|TRBV20-1
CSASLWRDESYEQYF
>TRBJ2-5|TRBV6-4
CAISGTSGDTQETQYF
>TRBJ2-7|TRBV7-9
CASSLAQSSYEQYF
>TRBJ2-1|TRBV9
CASSVEWGPPYNEQFF
>TRBJ2-6|TRBV19
CASSSGQVSSGANVLTF
>TRBJ2-2|TRBV7-2
CASSFGPSGGPGTGELFF
>TRBJ2-5|TRBV20-1
CSAGTSGVETQYF
>TRBJ2-5|TRBV19
CASGAEETQYF
>TRBJ2-5|TRBV7-3
CASSAPSGTDQETQYF
>TRBJ2-7|TRBV6-1
CASSGPGRTSGREVYEQYF
>TRBJ2-3|TRBV7-2
CASSFFVSGSDTQYF
>TRBJ2-3|TRBV4-1
CASSQVDRGRSDTQYF
>TRBJ1-5|TRBV20-1
CSARPGGSSNQPQHF
>TRBJ2-7|TRBV5-6
CASSPTHRRPEQYF
>TRBJ1-1|TRBV15
CATSRVRNTEAFF
>TRBJ2-7|TRBV12-3/TRBV12-4
CASSRRLGVEQYF
>TRBJ2-3|TRBV9
CASSVEASMDTQYF
>TRBJ1-3|TRBV12-3/TRBV12-4
CASSFRGQGSGNTIYF
>TRBJ2-7|TRBV2
CASRIAGSEQYF
>TRBJ1-6|TRBV7-2
CASSAGRDRGGSPLHF
>TRBJ1-1|TRBV19
CASSTLPGQGAKAFF
>TRBJ2-7|TRBV11-1
CASSLDGLAAPYEQYF
>TRBJ1-2|TRBV7-3
CASSTGGLGYTF
>TRBJ2-3|TRBV15
CATSPQRAGGIDTQYF
>TRBJ1-1|TRBV3-2
CASSQGGVVTEAFF
>TRBJ2-7|TRBV12-3/TRBV12-4
CASKVDDEQYF
>TRBJ2-7|TRBV10-3
CAISGSYEQYF
>TRBJ2-7|TRBV10-3
CAISDLLAGVNEQYF
>TRBJ2-5|TRBV20-1
CSAENPYSGIQETQYF
>TRBJ1-2|TRBV5-5
CASSPQGPTYGYTF
>TRBJ2-1|TRBV7-3
CASSPEASNNEQFF
>TRBJ2-3|TRBV24-1
CATSDAVTDTQYF
>TRBJ2-5|TRBV4-2
CASSPTSRETQYF
>TRBJ1-1|TRBV10-3
CAVSGALNTEAFF
>TRBJ2-1|TRBV29-1
CSVGWTGSSEQFF
>TRBJ2-5|TRBV24-1
CATSGPSRETQYF
>TRBJ2-3|TRBV7-3
CASSPDSYWTTDTQYF
>TRBJ2-1|TRBV10-3
CAISVGGGHNEQFF
>TRBJ2-3|TRBV7-2
CASTTSAVASTDTQYF
>TRBJ2-1|TRBV7-3
CASSQGLGNEQFF
>TRBJ2-7|TRBV20-1
CSARAAYEQYF
>TRBJ2-3|TRBV6-4
CASSGRATDTQYF
>TRBJ2-1|TRBV25-1
CASSEVAPNYNEQFF
>TRBJ1-5|TRBV15
CATSRDRAGVGYQPQHF
>TRBJ2-5|TRBV11-2
CASSPSGDWRETQYF
>TRBJ2-1|TRBV29-1
CSVEPGTSGIGEQFF